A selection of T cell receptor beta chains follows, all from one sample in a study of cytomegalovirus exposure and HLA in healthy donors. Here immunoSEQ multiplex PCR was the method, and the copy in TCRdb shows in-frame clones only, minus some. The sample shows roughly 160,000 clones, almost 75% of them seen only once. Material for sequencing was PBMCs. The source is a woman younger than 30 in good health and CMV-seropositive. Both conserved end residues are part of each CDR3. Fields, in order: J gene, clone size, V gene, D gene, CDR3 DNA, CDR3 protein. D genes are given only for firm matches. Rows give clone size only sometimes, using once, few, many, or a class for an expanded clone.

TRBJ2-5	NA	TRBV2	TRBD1	TGTGCCAGCAGTGACAGGGGGCCGGAGACCCAGTACTTC	CASSDRGPETQYF
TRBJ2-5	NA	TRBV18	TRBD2	TGTGCCAGCTCACCACTTTACTCGGCGGGGCGGCGGGAGGAGACCCAGTACTTC	CASSPLYSAGRREETQYF
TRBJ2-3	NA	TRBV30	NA	TGTGCCTGGACGGCAGATACGCAGTATTTT	CAWTADTQYF
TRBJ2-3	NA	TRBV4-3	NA	TGCGCCAGCAGCCAAGATGGGCTGAACACAGATACGCAGTATTTT	CASSQDGLNTDTQYF
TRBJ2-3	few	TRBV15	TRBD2	TGTGCCACCAGCAGAGATCAGCGGGGTAGCACAGATACGCAGTATTTT	CATSRDQRGSTDTQYF
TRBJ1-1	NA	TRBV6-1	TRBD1	TGTGCCAGCATAGGCAACAGGGGCATGAACACTGAAGCTTTCTTT	CASIGNRGMNTEAFF
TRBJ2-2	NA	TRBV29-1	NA	TGCAGCGTTGAAGTCGGAGGTCGGATATCGGAAGGCGGGGAGCTGTTTTTT	CSVEVGGRISEGGELFF
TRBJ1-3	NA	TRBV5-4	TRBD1	TGTGCCAGCAGCACGGGACAGGGTGGAAACACCATATATTTT	CASSTGQGGNTIYF
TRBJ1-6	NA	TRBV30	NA	TGTGCCTGGAGTTTGCAGGGGAATTCACCCCTCCACTTT	CAWSLQGNSPLHF
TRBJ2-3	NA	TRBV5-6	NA	TGTGCCAGCAGTACCACAGGGAAGGTGACAGATACGCAGTATTTT	CASSTTGKVTDTQYF
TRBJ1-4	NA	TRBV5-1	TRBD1	TGCGCCAGCAGACGGGACAGGCAGCCGCTACTCTCCCAGAATGAAAAACTGTTTTTT	CASRRDRQPLLSQNEKLFF
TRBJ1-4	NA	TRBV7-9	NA	TGTGCCAGCAGCTTAGCGAGGCAGGGGCCTACTAATGAAAAACTGTTTTTT	CASSLARQGPTNEKLFF
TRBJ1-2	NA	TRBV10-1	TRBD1	TGCGCCAGCAGTGAGTGGGCGGCAGGGGGAAAGAATCTCTATGGCTACACCTTC	CASSEWAAGGKNLYGYTF
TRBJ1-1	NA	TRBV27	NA	TGTGCCAGCAGTTTACGGGGGTCTGAAGCTTTCTTT	CASSLRGSEAFF
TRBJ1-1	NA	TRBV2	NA	TGTGCCAGCGCTGGGGGGGCATTGGGCTCGTTT	CASAGGALGSF
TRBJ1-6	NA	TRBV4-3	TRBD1	TGCGCCAGCAGCCAAGGGACAGGGAACATTCTTTCACCCCTCCACTTT	CASSQGTGNILSPLHF
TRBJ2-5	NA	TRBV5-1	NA	TGCGCCAGCCGAAGACTGGACAGGCGGGGTGGAGAGACCCAGTACTTC	CASRRLDRRGGETQYF
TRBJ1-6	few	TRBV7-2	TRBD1	TGTGCCAGCAGCCCCCCAGGACGACAGGGAAATTCACCCCTCCACTTT	CASSPPGRQGNSPLHF
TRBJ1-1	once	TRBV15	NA	TGTGCCACCAGCAGAGAGCTTGGGGGCACGCAGGGTGCTGAAGCTTTCTTT	CATSRELGGTQGAEAFF
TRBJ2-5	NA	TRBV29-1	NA	TGCAGCACCCAAAAGACACTTCAAGAGACCCAGTACTTC	CSTQKTLQETQYF
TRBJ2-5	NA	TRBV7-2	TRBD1	TGTGCCAGCAGCCAACAGGGGGCTGCGGAGACCCAGTACTTC	CASSQQGAAETQYF
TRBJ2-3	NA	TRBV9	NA	TGTGCCAGCAGCGAACTAGGCACAGATACGCAGTATTTT	CASSELGTDTQYF
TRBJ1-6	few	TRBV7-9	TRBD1	TGTGCCAGCAGCTTAGGACAGGGATACTCACCCCTCCACTTT	CASSLGQGYSPLHF
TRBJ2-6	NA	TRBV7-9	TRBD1	TGTGCCAGCAGGGCCGGGACAGGCCTCTCTGGGGCCAACGTCCTGACTTTC	CASRAGTGLSGANVLTF
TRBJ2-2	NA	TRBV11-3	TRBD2	TGTGCCAGCAGCTTGATGCGGGGGACCGGGGAGCTGTTTTTT	CASSLMRGTGELFF
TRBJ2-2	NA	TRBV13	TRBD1	TGTGCCAGCAGCTCAGGGGGCCTGAACACCGGGGAGCTGTTTTTT	CASSSGGLNTGELFF
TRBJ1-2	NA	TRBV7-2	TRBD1	TGTGCCAGCAGCACACGACAGGGGGCAAAGGGCTACACCTTC	CASSTRQGAKGYTF
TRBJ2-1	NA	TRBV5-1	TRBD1	TGCGCCAGCAGCTTGTCCCCGGACAGGGTGGTGGTAAATGAGCAGTTCTTC	CASSLSPDRVVVNEQFF
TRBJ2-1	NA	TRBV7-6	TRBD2	TGTGCCAGCAGCTCCCGACTAGCGGCGCCTCCTCGTATCTACAATGAGCAGTTCTTC	CASSSRLAAPPRIYNEQFF
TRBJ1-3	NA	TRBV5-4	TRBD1	TGTGCCAGCAGCTTGTCGGGACAGGGGTTCTCTGGAAACACCATATATTTT	CASSLSGQGFSGNTIYF
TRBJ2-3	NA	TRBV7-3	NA	TGTGCCAGCAGCTTAACGTTTGGAGACACAGATACGCAGTATTTT	CASSLTFGDTDTQYF
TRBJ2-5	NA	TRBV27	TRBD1	TGTGCCAGCTCCCTCGGGACAGCAGATTACCAAGAGACCCAGTACTTC	CASSLGTADYQETQYF
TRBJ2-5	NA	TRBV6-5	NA	TGTGCCAGCAGTTACCCCGAAGAGACCCAGTACTTC	CASSYPEETQYF
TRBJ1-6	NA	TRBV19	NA	TGTGCCAGCGGGGAGTCTACGCCTAATTCACCCCTCCACTTT	CASGESTPNSPLHF
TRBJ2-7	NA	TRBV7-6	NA	TGTGCCAGCAACACACCCGGGAGCCGCGAGCAGTACTTC	CASNTPGSREQYF
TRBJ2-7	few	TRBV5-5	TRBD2	TGTGCCAGCAACGTCCCGGGGGGAGCCTACGAGCAGTACTTC	CASNVPGGAYEQYF
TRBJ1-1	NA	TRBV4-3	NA	TGCGCCAGCAGCCCGGCGGGGGACACTGAAGCTTTCTTT	CASSPAGDTEAFF
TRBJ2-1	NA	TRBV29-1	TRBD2	TGCAGCGCCGAGGGACCCCCGGGACTAGCGGGGGGGAGCGGAGATGGCAATGAGCAGTTCTTC	CSAEGPPGLAGGSGDGNEQFF
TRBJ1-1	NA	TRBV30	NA	TGTGCCTGGAGCCCCGGGGGTGCCACTGAAGCTTTCTTT	CAWSPGGATEAFF
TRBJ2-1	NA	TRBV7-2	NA	TGTGCCAGCAGCTCAGTAACAAACGTAGCGGTCCTTTACAATGAGCAGTTCTTC	CASSSVTNVAVLYNEQFF
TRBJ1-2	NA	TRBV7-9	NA	TGTGCCAGCAGCGATCCTATTATTGACTGGCGGTATGGCTACACCTTC	CASSDPIIDWRYGYTF
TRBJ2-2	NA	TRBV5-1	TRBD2	TGCGCCAGCAGCTTTTCTAGCGGGCCCGGGGAGCTGTTTTTT	CASSFSSGPGELFF
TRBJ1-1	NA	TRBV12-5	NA	TGTGCTAGTGGCGACCTTAGCATGGCGGGCACTGAAGCTTTCTTT	CASGDLSMAGTEAFF
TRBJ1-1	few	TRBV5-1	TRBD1	TGCGCCAGCAGCTTTCCTGGGACAGGGGCGACTGAAGCTTTCTTT	CASSFPGTGATEAFF
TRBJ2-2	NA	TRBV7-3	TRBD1	TGTGCCAGCAGCATGGGGACAGGGGGCCCCGGGGAGCTGTTTTTT	CASSMGTGGPGELFF
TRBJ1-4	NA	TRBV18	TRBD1	TGTGCCAGCGCGGGACAGGCCCTTGAAAAACTGTTTTTT	CASAGQALEKLFF
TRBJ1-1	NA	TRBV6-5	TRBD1	TGTGCCAGCAGCAGGGACAGGGGGACTGAAGCTTTCTTT	CASSRDRGTEAFF
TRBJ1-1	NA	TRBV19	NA	TGTGCCAGTAGTATACCTCCCCCCGACAGTTTTATGAACACTGAAGCTTTCTTT	CASSIPPPDSFMNTEAFF